The 9 T cell receptor beta chains in this list originate from one sample, sequenced in a study of blood T cell repertoires in COVID-19. The method was immunoSEQ multiplex PCR; TCRdb's version includes in-frame clones alone and lacks a portion of them. The data hold 150,000 to 200,000 clones, with 89% observed a single time. Sequencing input: PBMCs or T cells enriched from blood (not recorded which). The source of these receptors is a woman aged 35 to 49 with acute COVID-19.

The chain employs TRBV7-2 and TRBJ2-3; 11 nucleotides line up with TRBD2. Germline loops: CDR1 SGHTA, CDR2 FQGNSA. The V segment lost 1 base and the J segment 4 bases; nucleotides outside the gene matches: 13. This CDR3 has 19 residues. The CDR3 DNA sequence: TGTGCCAGCAGCTTAGTGCAGGTAGCGGGAGGGCGGGGGCCAGATACGCAGTATTTT. Protein: CASSLVQVAGGRGPDTQYF.

The gene calls are TRBV14 and TRBJ2-7, with TRBD1 identical over 8 bases. Looked up from germline, CDR1 is SGHDN and CDR2 is FVKESK. The CDR3 contains 14 residues. V lost 4 bases, J lost 2 bases, and 4 bases stayed unmatched. CDR3 DNA sequence: TGTGCCAGCAGCCGCAGGGGGCCAACCTACGAGCAGTACTTC. Amino acid sequence: CASSRRGPTYEQYF. The variable domain in full, completed from reference TRBV14 and TRBJ2-7, reads EAGVTQFPSHSVIEKGQTVTLRCDPISGHDNLYWYRRVMGKEIKFLLHFVKESKQDESGMPNNRFLAERTGGTYSTLKVQPAELEDSGVYFCASSRRGPTYEQYFGPGTRLTVT.

The chain recombines TRBV28 with TRBJ1-5; TRBD1 is a possible D gene (6 bases). V lost 2 bases to trimming and J lost 4 bases, with 12 bases between them. This CDR3 contains 15 residues. The germline V gene encodes CDR1 MDHEN and CDR2 SYDVKM. The CDR3, as DNA: TGTGCCAGCAGTTTAACCGCAGGGGTTAATCAGCCCCAGCATTTT. Protein sequence: CASSLTAGVNQPQHF.

V and J are TRBV5-4 and TRBJ2-3, with D possibly matching TRBD2 (7 bases). CDR1 and CDR2 from the germline V gene are SGHNT and YYREEE (reference sequence). Trimming pared 4 bases from V and 4 bases from J, leaving 10 bases between. The CDR3 has 13 amino acids. The CDR3 reads CASSRGGSDTQYF. In DNA form, the CDR3 reads TGTGCCAGCAGCCGCGGGGGCTCAGATACGCAGTATTTT.

V gene TRBV6-5 combines with J gene TRBJ1-2; D may be TRBD1 (6 bases). The CDR3 runs to 13 residues. Germline V gene data show CDR1 as MNHEY and CDR2 as SVGAGI. Trimming removed 4 bases from V and 8 bases from J, with 14 bases in between. CDR3 nucleotides: TGTGCCAGCAGTTTGACGAGGGGGAGCGGCTACACCTTC. It encodes CASSLTRGSGYTF.

As regards this clone: This specimen includes other DNA sequences encoding the same CDR3. This chain connects TRBV7-9 to TRBJ2-5, with D perhaps TRBD2 (6 bases). The length of the CDR3 is 11 residues. CDR1 and CDR2 (germline): SEHNR, FQNEAQ (reference sequence). The V end lost 5 bases, the J end lost 5 bases, and 6 bases lay between the germline ends. This CDR3 is CASSRGETQYF. The CDR3, as DNA: TGTGCCAGCAGCCGGGGGGAGACCCAGTACTTC.

DNA for the CDR3: TGTGCCAGCAGTGAAGGGGACAGTAATTCACCCCTCCACTTT. Residues: CASSEGDSNSPLHF. The chain joins TRBV6-1 to TRBJ1-6, with TRBD1 matching over 7 bases. Germline V gene lookup returns CDR1 MNHNS and CDR2 SASEGT. After removal of 1 base from V and 6 bases from J, the junction contained 0 bases not matched to a gene. This CDR3 contains 14 residues.

The chain links TRBV2 to TRBJ1-5, with D perhaps TRBD1 (6 bases). Between the trimmed V and J ends, which lost 3 bases and 2 bases, there was a span of 11 bases. Per the germline V gene, CDR1 is SNHLY and CDR2 is FYNNEI. The CDR3 is 15 amino acids. The CDR3 sequence is CASSDGTSRNQPQHF. The CDR3 DNA reads as TGTGCCAGCAGTGATGGGACAAGCCGCAATCAGCCCCAGCATTTT.

This clone was detected a few times. The chain employs TRBV5-1 and TRBJ2-7; 7 bases are shared with TRBD1. CDR3 length: 13 amino acids. In germline, CDR1 is SGHRS, CDR2 YFSETQ. V shed 3 bases, J shed 6 bases, and the junction held 6 bases outside the gene matches. CDR3 amino acids: CASSSGAGGEQYF. The CDR3 bases are TGCGCCAGCAGCTCTGGGGCAGGGGGCGAGCAGTACTTC. Using reference TRBV5-1 and TRBJ2-7 for the parts outside the CDR3, the full variable domain is KAGVTQTPRYLIKTRGQQVTLSCSPISGHRSVSWYQQTPGQGLQFLFEYFSETQRNKGNFPGRFSGRQFSNSRSEMNVSTLELGDSALYLCASSSGAGGEQYFGPGTRLTVT.